One sample yielded the 30 T cell receptor beta chains listed below, sequenced in a study of blood T cells in healthy people across ages. Primed by a sample-barcoded 5' primer and a J-beta primer mix, a second PCR proceeded for roughly 6 to 12 cycles. One entry per CDR3 protein results from TCRdb running MiXCR on the 5' RACE reads. The table lists around 1.1 million distinct CDR3 sequences, 35% to 40% of them singletons. Sequencing input: blood. The receptors originated from a young man in good health.

This chain uses TRBV11-1 with TRBJ1-2; 7 bases line up with TRBD1. The CDR3 is made up of 14 amino acids. Germline values: CDR1 SGHAT, CDR2 FQDESV (reference sequence). V dropped 2 bases and J dropped 7; count of bases not matched to a gene: 7. The chain's CDR3 is CASSLTRQGGGYTF. For the CDR3, the DNA is TGTGCCAGCAGCTTAACAAGACAGGGAGGTGGCTACACCTTC. The full variable domain, its missing parts supplied by reference TRBV11-1 and TRBJ1-2, is EAEVAQSPRYKITEKSQAVAFWCDPISGHATLYWYRQILGQGPELLVQFQDESVVDDSQLPKDRFSAERLKGVDSTLKIQPAELGDSAMYLCASSLTRQGGGYTFGSGTRLTVV.

This clonotype has at least ten counts. This chain connects TRBV6-6 to TRBJ2-7; a possible D gene is TRBD1 (6 bases). This CDR3 region has 13 residues. The germline gives CDR1 MNHNY, CDR2 SVGAGI (reference sequence). The germline V and J ends were trimmed by 4 bases and 2 bases, with 9 bases remaining between them. The CDR3 coding sequence is TGTGCCAGCAGTTCCGGACAGACCTACGAGCAGTACTTC. It is translated as CASSSGQTYEQYF.

This clonotype was recorded a few times. This chain joins TRBV20-1 and TRBJ2-3, with D tentatively TRBD1 or TRBD2 (5 bases each). Trimming left V 0 bases short and J 3 bases short, with 16 bases between. This CDR3 spans 16 amino acids. CDR1 is DFQATT and CDR2 is SNEGSKA in the germline V gene (reference sequence). CDR3 sequence: CSARDLRGWGTDTQYF. CDR3 coding DNA: TGCAGTGCTAGAGATTTGAGGGGTTGGGGAACAGATACGCAGTATTTT.

The count of this clonotype is one. This chain uses TRBV20-1 with TRBJ1-6, with D possibly matching TRBD1 (6 bases). The CDR3 loop spans 14 amino acids. Trimming took 5 bases from V and 8 from J, leaving 16 bases between them. CDR1 and CDR2 (germline): DFQATT, SNEGSKA (reference sequence). The CDR3 DNA is TGCAGTGCTGGGACAAGCTCTACGGATTCACCCCTCCACTTT. Amino acids: CSAGTSSTDSPLHF.

This clonotype occurred a few times. The chain combines TRBV7-9 with TRBJ2-1; D possibly matches TRBD1 or TRBD2 (5 bases each). CDR3 length equals 15 residues. Germline V gene data show CDR1 as SEHNR and CDR2 as FQNEAQ (reference sequence). With 1 base removed from V and 9 bases from J, the gap between germline ends came to 16 bases. The CDR3 DNA is TGTGCCAGCAGCTTAGATGGGGGACCCGGGGTTGAGCAGTTCTTC. This gives the protein CASSLDGGPGVEQFF. Variable domain in full (rest from reference TRBV7-9 and TRBJ2-1): DTGVSQNPRHKITKRGQNVTFRCDPISEHNRLYWYRQTLGQGPEFLTYFQNEAQLEKSRLLSDRFSAERPKGSFSTLEIQRTEQGDSAMYLCASSLDGGPGVEQFFGPGTRLTVL.

CDR3 DNA: TGTGCCAGCAGCAAATCAAAAAAGGACAGGGCGAACACTGAAGCTTTCTTT. This gives the protein CASSKSKKDRANTEAFF. The chain employs TRBV21-1 and TRBJ1-1; the D call TRBD1 from the table was never checked on the DNA. TRBV21-1 is listed as a pseudogene. CDR3 length: 17 amino acids.

This clonotype was detected only a few times. The chain has TRBV6-4 and TRBJ2-3; 8 nucleotides agree with TRBD2. J was trimmed by 4 bases and V by 4 bases; bases with no gene match: 4. This CDR3 spans 14 amino acids. CDR1 MRHNA and CDR2 SNTAGT come from the germline V gene. The CDR3 loop is CASSAGLGSDTQYF. The CDR3 DNA follows: TGTGCCAGCAGTGCGGGACTAGGTTCAGATACGCAGTATTTT.

The V call is TRBV28, the J call TRBJ1-5; 7 bases line up with TRBD1. CDR3 size: 16 residues. Looked up from germline, CDR1 is MDHEN and CDR2 is SYDVKM. J was trimmed by 9 bases and V by 1 base; bases with no gene match: 12. CDR3 bases: TGTGCCAGCAGTTTATTAGGAGGGCAGGGGGATTTGCCCCAGCATTTT. It encodes CASSLLGGQGDLPQHF.

As concerns this clonotype: A much larger clone differs by one base, so this may be a read error. V is TRBV10-3 and J is TRBJ2-1, with TRBD1 as a possible D gene (6 bases). Per the germline V gene, CDR1 is ENHRY and CDR2 is SYGVKD. This CDR3 is 13 amino acids long. With 7 bases removed from V and 12 bases from J, the gap between germline ends came to 19 bases. CDR3 sequence reads: CAIKGDGVQGQFF. CDR3 DNA: TGTGCCATCAAGGGGGACGGTGTACAGGGGCAGTTCTTC.

This clonotype was observed once. The V and J genes are TRBV20-1 and TRBJ2-2; 7 nucleotides line up with TRBD1. The CDR3 length is 16 residues. Trimming took 1 base from V and 5 from J; bases not matched to a gene: 10. CDR1 DFQATT and CDR2 SNEGSKA come from the germline V gene (reference sequence). The CDR3 is CSARGDRVAGTGELFF. The DNA of the CDR3 is TGCAGTGCTAGAGGTGACAGGGTGGCTGGAACCGGGGAGCTGTTTTTT.

The J gene is TRBJ2-3, the V gene TRBV14, with D perhaps matching TRBD1 (6 bases). Germline CDR1 and CDR2: SGHDN and FVKESK. The CDR3 runs 16 residues. Trimming left V 0 bases short and J 2 bases short, with 12 bases between. CDR3 amino acids: CASSQDRRGYTDTQYF. CDR3 DNA: TGTGCCAGCAGCCAAGACCGCAGGGGTTACACAGATACGCAGTATTTT.

The gene calls are TRBV7-4 and TRBJ1-1, with a tentative D call TRBD1 (5 bases). The CDR3 is made up of 16 amino acids. Trimming removed 8 bases at V and 5 bases at J, with 24 bases between. CDR1 is SGHVT and CDR2 is SQSDAQ in the germline V gene. In DNA form, the CDR3 reads TGTGCCAGCGACAGCCCGAGCCCTCCTAGTAGTACTGAAGCTTTCTTT. Its protein product is CASDSPSPPSSTEAFF.

The gene calls are TRBV5-4 and TRBJ2-1; D might be TRBD1 (6 bases). The DNA matches TRBJ2-7 better at its end, which makes the J call doubtful. The CDR3 is 14 residues long. Germline V gene lookup returns CDR1 SGHNT and CDR2 YYREEE (reference sequence). This chain's CDR3 is CASSVGQYYNEQYF. In DNA form, the CDR3 reads TGTGCCAGCAGCGTCGGACAGTATTACAATGAGCAGTACTTC.

This clonotype was detected only a few times. The rearrangement uses TRBV20-1 and TRBJ2-3; TRBD1 matches at 10 bases. The V gene end was trimmed by 5 bases and the J gene end by 6 bases; junction bases not matched to a gene: 8. The germline CDR1 and CDR2 sequences are DFQATT and SNEGSKA (reference sequence). The CDR3 loop spans 14 amino acids. The CDR3 spells CSAQDRGRADTQYF. As DNA, the CDR3 is TGCAGTGCTCAAGACAGGGGGCGGGCGGATACGCAGTATTTT.

This clonotype was detected a few times. The V gene is TRBV4-3, the J gene TRBJ2-1; D may be TRBD2 (6 bases). Germline CDR1 LGHNA, CDR2 YSLEER. V gave up 1 base and J gave up 8 bases, with 18 bases separating them. The CDR3 contains 16 residues. The CDR3 coding sequence is TGCGCCAGCAGCCAAGCCGGGACTCAAATGGTGGATGAGCAGTTCTTC. Its protein product is CASSQAGTQMVDEQFF.

The genes are TRBV7-9 and TRBJ2-7; D uncertain. The closer fit of TRBJ2-5 to the DNA end suggests the J call may be wrong. Germline CDR1 is SEHNR and CDR2 is FQNEAQ (reference sequence). The CDR3 length is 14 residues. Written as DNA, the CDR3 is TGTGCCAGCAGTTTATCGGGCGGCTGGGAGACCCAGTACTTC. As protein: CASSLSGGWETQYF.

This clonotype showed up just a few times. The rearrangement links TRBV11-2 to TRBJ2-5, with 7 bases lining up with TRBD1. This CDR3 is built from 13 residues. Trimming removed 1 base from V and 9 bases from J; junction bases left unmatched: 5. Germline V lookup: CDR1 SGHAT, CDR2 FQNNGV. CDR3 sequence: CASSLGGQKAQYF. Here the CDR3 DNA reads TGTGCCAGCAGCTTAGGGGGACAGAAGGCCCAGTACTTC.

This rearrangement joins TRBV20-1 to TRBJ2-4; 9 nucleotides agree with TRBD1. The closer fit of TRBJ2-5 to the DNA end suggests the J call may be wrong. Germline V CDR1 and CDR2: DFQATT, SNEGSKA (reference sequence). The CDR3 is made up of 16 amino acids. CDR3 sequence: CSARDYSSDRGTTQYF. CDR3 coding DNA: TGCAGTGCTAGAGATTATTCGTCGGACAGGGGAACGACCCAGTACTTC.

This clonotype was seen more than once but under ten times. The rearrangement joins TRBV5-1 to TRBJ2-2, with a tentative D call TRBD1 (5 bases). Germline V lookup: CDR1 SGHRS, CDR2 YFSETQ. Deletions cut 2 bases from V and 3 bases from J, with 8 bases between. This CDR3 is built from 14 residues. The CDR3 protein is CASSFTGDTGELFF. CDR3 nucleotides: TGCGCCAGCAGCTTCACAGGAGACACCGGGGAGCTGTTTTTT.

The DNA for the CDR3 is TGTGCCAGCAGTCCCAGCGGCAGGGGGTATCAGCCCCAGCATTTT. Its translation: CASSPSGRGYQPQHF. The V call is TRBV28, the J call TRBJ1-5; 7 nucleotides align to TRBD1. The ends lost 5 bases at V and 5 bases at J; junction bases unmatched: 9. The CDR3 length is 15 residues. Germline lookup yields CDR1 MDHEN and CDR2 SYDVKM.

The CDR3 loop is CASSLYTTNTGELFF. The DNA for the CDR3 is TGTGCCAGCAGCCTATACACAACGAACACCGGGGAGCTGTTTTTT. The chain uses TRBV9 and TRBJ2-2; D remains ambiguous. V lost 4 bases, J lost 0 bases, and 10 bases lay in between. The CDR3 loop spans 15 amino acids. Germline V lookup: CDR1 SGDLS, CDR2 YYNGEE. Together with reference TRBV9 and TRBJ2-2, the CDR3 gives the full variable domain: DSGVTQTPKHLITATGQRVTLRCSPRSGDLSVYWYQQSLDQGLQFLIQYYNGEERAKGNILERFSAQQFPDLHSELNLSSLELGDSALYFCASSLYTTNTGELFFGEGSRLTVL.

The chain uses TRBV6-2 or TRBV6-3 and TRBJ1-2, with 8 bases matching TRBD1. This CDR3 comprises 17 residues. CDR1 is MNHEY, CDR2 SVGEGT, per germline. The V gene end was trimmed by 2 bases and the J gene end by 6 bases; junction bases not matched to a gene: 14. Written as DNA, the CDR3 is TGTGCCAGCAGTTACCCGGGGACAGGTGGATTTACGGATGGCTACACCTTC. As protein: CASSYPGTGGFTDGYTF.

This chain connects TRBV14 to TRBJ1-4, with D possibly being TRBD1 (6 bases). Deletions cut 5 bases from V and 8 bases from J, with 9 bases between. From germline, CDR1 is SGHDN and CDR2 FVKESK. The CDR3 runs to 12 residues. In DNA form, the CDR3 reads TGTGCCAGCAGCGAGACAGGAGAAAAACTGTTTTTT. Its translation is CASSETGEKLFF.

This clonotype was detected only once. One junction end does not reproduce the germline sequence, and a read error may be involved. The J gene is TRBJ1-2, the V gene TRBV9, with no clear D. The CDR3 runs 14 residues. The germline CDR1 and CDR2 sequences are SGDLS and YYNGEE. The CDR3 sequence: CTSSVDYQNYGYTF. CDR3 DNA sequence: TGTACCAGCAGCGTAGATTATCAGAACTATGGCTACACCTTC.

This clonotype was counted a few times. This chain uses TRBV6-5 with TRBJ2-7; TRBD1 matches at 9 bases. Germline V gene data show CDR1 as MNHEY and CDR2 as SVGAGI. V was pared by 0 bases and J by 5 bases, with 2 bases of the junction left unmatched. The CDR3 has 14 amino acids. The chain's CDR3 is CASSYSTGGDEQYF. CDR3 sequence (DNA): TGTGCCAGCAGTTACTCGACAGGGGGGGACGAGCAGTACTTC.

This clonotype was seen more than once but under ten times. The gene calls are TRBV4-1 and TRBJ2-1; D remains ambiguous. Deletions cut 1 base from V and 6 bases from J, with 16 bases between. Germline CDR1 reads MGHRA; CDR2 reads YSYEKL. CDR3 size: 16 residues. CDR3 residues: CASSQALPRQRNEQFF. CDR3 nucleotide sequence: TGCGCCAGCAGCCAAGCCCTCCCCCGGCAGCGCAATGAGCAGTTCTTC.

The genes are TRBV4-1 and TRBJ1-5; a weak D match, TRBD1 (6 bases). V was trimmed by 0 bases and J by 6 bases, leaving 12 bases between them. CDR1 and CDR2 from the germline V gene are MGHRA and YSYEKL. The CDR3 is 15 amino acids. CDR3 nucleotide sequence: TGCGCCAGCAGCCAAGATTGGGGGGCGGCTCAGCCCCAGCATTTT. Translation gives CASSQDWGAAQPQHF.

This rearrangement joins TRBV14 to TRBJ2-7; 7 bases are a match to TRBD2. CDR3 length equals 14 residues. The germline CDR1 and CDR2 sequences are SGHDN and FVKESK. The V gene end was trimmed by 3 bases and the J gene end by 3 bases; junction bases not matched to a gene: 5. For the CDR3, the DNA is TGTGCCAGCAGCCACCCCGGCGGGAGCTACGAGCAGTACTTC. Translating it yields CASSHPGGSYEQYF.

This clonotype was observed a handful of times. Here the CDR3 reads CASSESMDVYSNQPQHF. The CDR3, as DNA: TGTGCCAGCAGTGAAAGTATGGATGTTTATAGCAATCAGCCCCAGCATTTT. The chain has TRBV6-1 and TRBJ1-5; D is undetermined. Trimming took 2 bases from V and 0 from J, leaving 14 bases between them. Germline V gene lookup returns CDR1 MNHNS and CDR2 SASEGT. The CDR3 consists of 17 residues.

The rearrangement links TRBV20-1 to TRBJ1-2; possible D gene TRBD1, 5 bases. Germline CDR1 is DFQATT and CDR2 is SNEGSKA (reference sequence). V was pared by 5 bases and J by 2 bases, with 15 bases between. The CDR3 has 14 amino acids. The CDR3 region has the DNA TGCAGTGCTCCCCCGGGCGCAGGGAACTATGGCTACACCTTC. Residues: CSAPPGAGNYGYTF.